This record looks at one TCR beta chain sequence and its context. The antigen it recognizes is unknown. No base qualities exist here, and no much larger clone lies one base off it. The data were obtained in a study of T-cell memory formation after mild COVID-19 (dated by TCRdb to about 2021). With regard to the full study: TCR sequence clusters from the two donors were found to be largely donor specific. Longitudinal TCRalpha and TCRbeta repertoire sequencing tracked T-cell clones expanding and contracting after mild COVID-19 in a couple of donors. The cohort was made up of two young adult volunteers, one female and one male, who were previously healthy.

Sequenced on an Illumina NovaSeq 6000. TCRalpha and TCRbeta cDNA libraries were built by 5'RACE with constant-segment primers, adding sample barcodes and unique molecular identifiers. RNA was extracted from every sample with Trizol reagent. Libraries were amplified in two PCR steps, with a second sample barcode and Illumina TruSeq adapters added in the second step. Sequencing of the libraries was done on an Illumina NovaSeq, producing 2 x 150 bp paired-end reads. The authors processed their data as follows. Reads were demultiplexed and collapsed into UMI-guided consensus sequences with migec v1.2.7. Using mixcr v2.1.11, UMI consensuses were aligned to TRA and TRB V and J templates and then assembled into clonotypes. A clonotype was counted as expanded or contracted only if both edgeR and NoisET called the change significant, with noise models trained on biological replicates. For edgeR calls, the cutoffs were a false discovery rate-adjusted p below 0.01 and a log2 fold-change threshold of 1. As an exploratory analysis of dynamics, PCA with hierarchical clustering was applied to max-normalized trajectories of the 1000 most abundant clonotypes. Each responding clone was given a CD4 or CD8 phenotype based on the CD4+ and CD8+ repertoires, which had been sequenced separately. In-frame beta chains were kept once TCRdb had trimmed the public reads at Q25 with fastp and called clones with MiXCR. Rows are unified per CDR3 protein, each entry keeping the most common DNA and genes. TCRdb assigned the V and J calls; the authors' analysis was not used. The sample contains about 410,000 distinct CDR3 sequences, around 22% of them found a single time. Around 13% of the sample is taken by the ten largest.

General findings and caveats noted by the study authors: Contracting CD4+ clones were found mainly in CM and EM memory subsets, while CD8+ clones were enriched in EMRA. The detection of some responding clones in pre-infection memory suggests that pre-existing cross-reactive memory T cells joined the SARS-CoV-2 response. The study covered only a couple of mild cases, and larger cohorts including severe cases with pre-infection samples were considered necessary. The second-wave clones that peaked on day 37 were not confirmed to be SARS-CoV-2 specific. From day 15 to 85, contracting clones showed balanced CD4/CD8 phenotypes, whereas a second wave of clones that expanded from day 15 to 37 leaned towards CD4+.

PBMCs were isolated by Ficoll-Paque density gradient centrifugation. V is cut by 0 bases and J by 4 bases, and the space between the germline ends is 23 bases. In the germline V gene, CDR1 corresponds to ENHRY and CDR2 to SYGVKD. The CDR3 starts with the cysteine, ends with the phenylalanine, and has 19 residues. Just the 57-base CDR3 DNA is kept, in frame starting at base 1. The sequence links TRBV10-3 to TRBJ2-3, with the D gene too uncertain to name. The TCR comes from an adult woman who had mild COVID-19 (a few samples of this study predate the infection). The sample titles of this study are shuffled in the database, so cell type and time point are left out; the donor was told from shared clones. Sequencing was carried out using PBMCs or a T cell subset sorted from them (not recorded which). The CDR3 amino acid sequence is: CAISESRGALPGWADTQYF. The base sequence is TGTGCCATCAGTGAGTCGAGAGGAGCCCTCCCTGGATGGGCAGATACGCAGTATTTT.